This TCR beta chain was identified in a study of T cell responses to AZD1222 COVID-19 vaccine. General observations from the study: At study baseline, merely a handful of AZD1222 recipients were seropositive. Reportedly, close to half of spike-specific TCRs are directed against unmutated variant regions. Mostly white British, mostly female donors; authors suggested clonal diversity may be underestimated.

The CDR3 consists of 12 residues. Trimming shortened V by 4 bases and J by 3 bases, and 8 bases separated the two germline ends. Germline lookup yields CDR1 SGHDT and CDR2 YYEEEE. Points on this clone: What it binds is not known.

Using immunoSEQ multiplex PCR, the repertoire was profiled, and TCRdb retains in-frame clones only, with some absent. The table includes more than 100,000 clones, roughly 85% detected once. Source: peripheral blood, taken on day 0 of AZD1222 vaccination. The J gene is TRBJ2-7, the V gene TRBV5-6; tentatively, D is TRBD1 (5 bases). The source is an adult in good health. The CDR3 DNA is TGTGCCAGCAGCAGGGGCCACTACGAGCAGTACTTC. Amino acids: CASSRGHYEQYF.